This T cell receptor beta chain was identified in a study of identical twins. Study results and limitations: Out-of-frame TCR alpha sharing in monozygotic twins exceeded recombination model predictions. For out-of-frame beta sequences, excess twin sharing was weaker. Fewer insertions marked abundant cord blood beta clonotypes; young adult naive trended weakly, memory not at all. Conclusions relied on cross-sectional statistical analysis, not following the same donors.

The CDR3 is made up of 14 amino acids. Germline V gene sequence: CDR1 LNHNV, CDR2 YYDKDF (reference sequence). Trimming pared 2 bases from V and 5 bases from J, leaving 12 bases between. In this sample, this clonotype turned up once. Antigen: not known. Each CDR3 protein is one row after TCRdb ran MiXCR on the 5' RACE reads. The data show approximately 1.8 million distinct CDR3 sequences, around 33% seen once. Sequencing was carried out using cord blood. V usage is TRBV15 and J usage is TRBJ2-5, with D maybe TRBD1 (5 bases). The TCR originated in a newborn girl in good health. CDR3 residues: CATSRNRKGETQYF. DNA of the CDR3: TGTGCCACCAGCAGAAACAGGAAGGGGGAGACCCAGTACTTC.